These T cell receptor beta chains were read from a single sample in a study of spatial heterogeneity in lung cancer. TCRdb processed the 5' RACE reads anew with MiXCR; each CDR3 protein has one entry. The data contain 42,000 or so distinct CDR3 sequences, over 9.5% of them singletons. The source material was PBMCs, sampled at follow-up. The receptors shown here come from a female donor with early-stage non-small cell lung cancer. Each CDR3 is given with its conserved first and last residue. The order of the fields is D gene, V gene, J gene, clone size, CDR3 protein, CDR3 DNA. D genes are given only for firm matches. For some rows the clone size is stated as once, few or many, or as a class when expanded; others skip it.

D gene: TRBD1; V gene: TRBV5-1; J gene: TRBJ2-2; clone size: .; CDR3 protein: CASSPLVGQVNTGELFF; CDR3 DNA: TGCGCCAGCAGCCCACTAGTGGGACAGGTGAACACCGGGGAGCTGTTTTTT
D gene: .; V gene: TRBV6-6; J gene: TRBJ2-6; clone size: many; CDR3 protein: CASRPTTGTGANVLTF; CDR3 DNA: TGTGCCAGCAGACCAACCACAGGGACCGGGGCCAACGTCCTGACTTTC
D gene: TRBD1; V gene: TRBV5-1; J gene: TRBJ2-7; clone size: few; CDR3 protein: CASSLVAGGIGAYEQYF; CDR3 DNA: TGCGCCAGCAGCTTGGTGGCAGGGGGAATTGGGGCCTACGAGCAGTACTTC
D gene: TRBD2; V gene: TRBV20-1; J gene: TRBJ2-1; clone size: .; CDR3 protein: CSARDLAGVYNEQFF; CDR3 DNA: TGCAGTGCTAGAGATCTTGCGGGGGTCTACAATGAGCAGTTCTTC
D gene: .; V gene: TRBV28; J gene: TRBJ2-2; clone size: .; CDR3 protein: CASSASNTGELFF; CDR3 DNA: TGTGCCAGCTCAGCCTCGAACACCGGGGAGCTGTTTTTT
D gene: .; V gene: TRBV5-1; J gene: TRBJ2-2; clone size: .; CDR3 protein: CASSLRTVNTGELFF; CDR3 DNA: TGCGCCAGCAGCTTGAGGACAGTGAACACCGGGGAGCTGTTTTTT
D gene: .; V gene: TRBV5-5; J gene: TRBJ2-3; clone size: .; CDR3 protein: CASSLDLPSTDTQYF; CDR3 DNA: TGTGCCAGCAGCTTGGACCTACCCTCCACAGATACGCAGTATTTT
D gene: .; V gene: TRBV20-1; J gene: TRBJ2-3; clone size: many; CDR3 protein: CSAAAGASGDTQYF; CDR3 DNA: TGCAGTGCTGCCGCGGGGGCCTCGGGAGATACGCAGTATTTT
D gene: .; V gene: TRBV7-9; J gene: TRBJ1-1; clone size: .; CDR3 protein: CASSLGTQTEAFF; CDR3 DNA: TGTGCCAGCAGCTTAGGGACCCAAACTGAAGCTTTCTTT
D gene: .; V gene: TRBV7-9; J gene: TRBJ2-3; clone size: many; CDR3 protein: CASSSRGGSTDTQYF; CDR3 DNA: TGTGCCAGCAGCTCCAGGGGGGGAAGCACAGATACGCAGTATTTT